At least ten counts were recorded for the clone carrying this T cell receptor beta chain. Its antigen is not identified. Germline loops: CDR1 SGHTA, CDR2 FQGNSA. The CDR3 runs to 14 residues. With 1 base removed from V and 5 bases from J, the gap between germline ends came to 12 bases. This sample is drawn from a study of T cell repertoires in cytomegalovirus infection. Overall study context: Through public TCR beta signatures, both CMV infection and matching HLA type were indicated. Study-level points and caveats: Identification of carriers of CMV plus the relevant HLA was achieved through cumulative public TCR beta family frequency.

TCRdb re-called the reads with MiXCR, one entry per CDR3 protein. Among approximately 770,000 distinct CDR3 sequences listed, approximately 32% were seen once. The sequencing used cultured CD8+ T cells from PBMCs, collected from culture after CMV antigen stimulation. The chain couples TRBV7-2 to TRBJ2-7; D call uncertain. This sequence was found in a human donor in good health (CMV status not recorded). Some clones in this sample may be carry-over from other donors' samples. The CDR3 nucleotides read TGTGCCAGCAGCTTAGTTGGATCAAGAGACGAGCAGTACTTC. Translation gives CASSLVGSRDEQYF.